One and the same sample provided the 20 T cell receptor beta chains below, sequenced in a study of cytomegalovirus exposure and HLA in healthy donors. It was with 60 Vbeta and 13 Jbeta primers that the PCR ran. Method: immunoSEQ multiplex PCR; TCRdb's copy keeps in-frame clones and lacks some. The sample table sets out approximately 190,000 clones. What was sequenced was PBMCs. The source is a young man in good health and CMV-seronegative.

The gene calls are TRBV7-7 and TRBJ2-3, with 9 nucleotides matching TRBD1. V shed 5 bases, J shed 8 bases, and the junction held 14 bases outside the gene matches. The CDR3 spans 16 residues. Germline assignment: CDR1 SSHAT and CDR2 FNYEAQ (reference sequence). The CDR3 loop reads CASSARQGGEGGTQYF. CDR3 DNA sequence: TGTGCCAGCAGCGCGCGACAGGGGGGGGAAGGGGGTACGCAGTATTTT.

The genes are TRBV6-1 and TRBJ1-1; 8 positions match TRBD1. Germline trimming cut 6 bases from V and 1 base from J; bases unmatched to any gene: 4. The CDR3 length is 14 residues. In germline, CDR1 is MNHNS, CDR2 SASEGT. The CDR3 region has the DNA TGTGCCAGCAGCCCCGGGACAGGGAACACTGAAGCTTTCTTT. Amino acid sequence: CASSPGTGNTEAFF.

The V and J genes are TRBV5-1 and TRBJ1-1; D is uncertain. Trimming took off 0 bases at V and 4 bases at J, with 7 bases between the two ends. This CDR3 has 13 residues. The germline V gene has CDR1 SGHRS and CDR2 YFSETQ. CDR3 nucleotides: TGCGCCAGCAGCTTGGTCAGAAGCACTGAAGCTTTCTTT. It translates to CASSLVRSTEAFF.

This chain joins TRBV7-9 and TRBJ1-3; D remains unclear. V dropped 2 bases and J dropped 2 bases, with 10 bases sitting between them. Germline values: CDR1 SEHNR, CDR2 FQNEAQ (reference sequence). The length of the CDR3 is 15 residues. The CDR3 is CASSLIGATGNTIYF. The CDR3 coding sequence is TGTGCCAGCAGCTTAATCGGAGCGACTGGAAACACCATATATTTT.

The V and J genes are TRBV6-1 and TRBJ1-3; D is undetermined. Germline CDR1 reads MNHNS; CDR2 reads SASEGT. The CDR3 totals 15 residues. V dropped 8 bases and J dropped 2 bases, with 16 bases sitting between them. The CDR3 sequence: CASPREGMTGNTIYF. CDR3 DNA sequence: TGTGCCAGCCCTAGGGAGGGAATGACTGGAAACACCATATATTTT.

The V call is TRBV2, the J call TRBJ2-7, with D possibly matching TRBD1 (6 bases). V was cut by 5 bases and J by 4 bases, with 15 bases left in between. This CDR3 has 14 residues. CDR1 and CDR2 from the germline V gene are SNHLY and FYNNEI. In DNA form, the CDR3 reads TGTGCCAGCAGTTCCCTAGGGCAGGGGTACGAGCAGTACTTC. It translates to CASSSLGQGYEQYF. The complete variable domain, with remaining parts taken from reference TRBV2 and TRBJ2-7, reads EPEVTQTPSHQVTQMGQEVILRCVPISNHLYFYWYRQILGQKVEFLVSFYNNEISEKSEIFDDQFSVERPDGSNFTLKIRSTKLEDSAMYFCASSSLGQGYEQYFGPGTRLTVT.

DNA for the CDR3: TGTGCCAGCTCACCACTAGCGGGGGAAAGCACAGATACGCAGTATTTT. It is translated as CASSPLAGESTDTQYF. This chain links TRBV18 with TRBJ2-3, with TRBD2 matching over 9 bases. CDR1 and CDR2 (germline): KGHSH, LQKENI. The CDR3 contains 16 residues. Trimming removed 1 base from V and 0 bases from J; junction bases left unmatched: 2.

This rearrangement joins TRBV27 to TRBJ1-2; 7 nucleotides align to TRBD1. The CDR3 covers 15 residues. Germline V gene data show CDR1 as MNHEY and CDR2 as SMNVEV (reference sequence). V dropped 0 bases and J dropped 4; count of bases not matched to a gene: 5. This CDR3 reads CASSLSPTGLYGYTF. The CDR3 DNA reads as TGTGCCAGCAGTTTATCACCGACAGGGCTCTATGGCTACACCTTC.

The V call is TRBV27, the J call TRBJ2-3; 8 bases match TRBD2. In germline, CDR1 is MNHEY, CDR2 SMNVEV (reference sequence). After removal of 0 bases from V and 7 bases from J, the junction contained 3 bases not matched to a gene. This CDR3 contains 14 residues. Here the CDR3 DNA reads TGTGCCAGCAGTTTATCTAGCGGGGAGAATACGCAGTATTTT. This encodes CASSLSSGENTQYF.

The V call is TRBV7-2, the J call TRBJ1-1; no clear D. The CDR3 is 16 residues long. Looked up from germline, CDR1 is SGHTA and CDR2 is FQGNSA. V gave up 2 bases and J gave up 4 bases, with 17 bases separating them. The CDR3 reads CASSLRVGMAFTEAFF. For the CDR3, the DNA is TGTGCCAGCAGCTTACGGGTAGGAATGGCGTTCACTGAAGCTTTCTTT.

V usage is TRBV7-3 and J usage is TRBJ1-5, with TRBD1 matching over 8 bases. V lost 4 bases and J lost 11; bases outside the gene matches: 16. The CDR3 is made up of 16 amino acids. Germline V CDR1 and CDR2: SGHTA, FQGTGA. The CDR3 DNA reads TGTGCCAGCAGCTGCCCGAGGACAGGGAGAAGATGTGCCCAGCATTTT. It is translated as CASSCPRTGRRCAQHF.

CDR3 sequence: CASSVSNTIYF. CDR3 DNA: TGTGCCAGCAGCGTATCGAACACCATATATTTT. The chain joins TRBV9 to TRBJ1-3; D uncertain. V shed 1 base and J shed 7 bases, with 3 bases lying between them. The CDR3 is made up of 11 amino acids. Germline V lookup: CDR1 SGDLS, CDR2 YYNGEE.

The J gene is TRBJ2-5, the V gene TRBV6-5, with 8 bases aligning to TRBD1. The ends lost 6 bases at V and 4 bases at J; junction bases unmatched: 4. CDR1 is MNHEY and CDR2 is SVGAGI in the germline V gene. The CDR3 runs to 13 residues. This CDR3 reads CASRDRVAETQYF. CDR3 in DNA: TGTGCCAGCAGGGACAGGGTGGCAGAGACCCAGTACTTC.

The rearrangement uses TRBV5-1 and TRBJ2-4, with TRBD2 identical over 12 bases. Germline V gene data show CDR1 as SGHRS and CDR2 as YFSETQ. The trim removed 0 bases at V and 8 bases at J, leaving 9 bases unmatched. The CDR3 length is 17 residues. CDR3 residues: CASSLARLAGASDIQYF. In DNA, the CDR3 is TGCGCCAGCAGCTTGGCTCGACTAGCGGGAGCTTCTGACATTCAGTACTTC.

The chain couples TRBV6-5 to TRBJ1-2; D call uncertain. V was clipped by 0 bases and J by 2 bases, with 7 bases between them. The length of the CDR3 is 14 residues. Germline V gene sequence: CDR1 MNHEY, CDR2 SVGAGI. The CDR3 DNA reads TGTGCCAGCAGTTACTCGAGGCAGAACTATGGCTACACCTTC. Protein sequence: CASSYSRQNYGYTF.

The rearrangement joins TRBV28 to TRBJ1-1; D remains unclear. Germline-derived CDR1 and CDR2 are MDHEN and SYDVKM. The CDR3 has 14 residues. Trimming shortened V by 4 bases and J by 3 bases, and 12 bases separated the two germline ends. CDR3 amino acids: CASSYSLRDTEAFF. The CDR3 region has the DNA TGTGCCAGCAGTTACTCCCTGCGGGACACTGAAGCTTTCTTT.

The rearrangement uses TRBV5-1 and TRBJ2-7; 10 bases agree with TRBD1. The V gene's germline CDR1 is SGHRS and CDR2 YFSETQ. The ends lost 0 bases at V and 6 bases at J; junction bases unmatched: 6. The CDR3 spans 15 residues. The DNA of the CDR3 is TGCGCCAGCAGCTTGGGACAGGGGGCGCCTCTCGAGCAGTACTTC. Amino acid sequence: CASSLGQGAPLEQYF.

With respect to this clone: Distinct nucleotide sequences in the sample also encode this CDR3. The chain is built from TRBV5-6 and TRBJ1-2; TRBD1 matches at 8 bases. The V segment lost 0 bases and the J segment 6 bases; nucleotides outside the gene matches: 1. This CDR3 has 13 amino acids. Germline CDR1 is SGHDT and CDR2 is YYEEEE. CDR3 sequence: CASSLDRGDGYTF. In nucleotides, the CDR3 is TGTGCCAGCAGCTTGGACAGGGGGGATGGCTACACCTTC.

The gene calls are TRBV7-9 and TRBJ2-7, with TRBD2 as a possible D gene (6 bases). Trimming removed 4 bases at V and 3 bases at J, with 25 bases between. CDR1 is SEHNR and CDR2 is FQNEAQ in the germline V gene (reference sequence). The CDR3 consists of 18 residues. The CDR3 DNA reads TGTGCCAGCAGCTCCCTAGCCACGGACCAGGTGGAGGGCTACGAGCAGTACTTC. Protein product: CASSSLATDQVEGYEQYF.

The chain recombines TRBV28 with TRBJ1-4, with TRBD1 as a possible D gene (6 bases). The CDR3 is 16 amino acids. V was clipped by 5 bases and J by 6 bases, with 19 bases between them. The germline CDR1 and CDR2 sequences are MDHEN and SYDVKM. In DNA, the CDR3 is TGTGCCAGCAGTCCCCTCGGGGAGGGGGAATATGAAAAACTGTTTTTT. Translated, it gives CASSPLGEGEYEKLFF. Drawing the rest from reference TRBV28 and TRBJ1-4, the complete variable domain is DVKVTQSSRYLVKRTGEKVFLECVQDMDHENMFWYRQDPGLGLRLIYFSYDVKMKEKGDIPEGYSVSREKKERFSLILESASTNQTSMYLCASSPLGEGEYEKLFFGSGTQLSVL.